The sequence of this T cell receptor beta chain was determined in a study of cytotoxic CD8 clonotypes in ibrutinib-treated CLL. Germline V lookup: CDR1 SGHTA, CDR2 FQGNSA. Between the trimmed V and J ends, which lost 4 bases and 2 bases, there was a span of 15 bases. The CDR3 totals 15 residues. The table came from immunoSEQ multiplex PCR; TCRdb's copy has only in-frame clones and leaves some out. Counted here are 65,000 to 85,000 clones, about nine tenths occurring once; the ten biggest clones make up 3.1%. The TCR sequence derives from a human donor with chronic lymphocytic leukemia. The chain couples TRBV7-2 to TRBJ2-7, with D possibly TRBD2 on 6 matching bases. The sample consisted of PBMCs, taken after 12 months of ibrutinib treatment. This chain's CDR3 is CASSSRGKQAYEQYF. Written as DNA, the CDR3 is TGTGCCAGCAGCTCCCGGGGGAAGCAGGCCTACGAGCAGTACTTC.